Listed below are T cell receptor beta chains from one sample, sequenced in a study of CD8 T cells in ankylosing spondylitis. From the 5' RACE reads, TCRdb called clonotypes with MiXCR, one entry per CDR3 protein. This sample yields about 150,000 distinct CDR3 sequences, of which under 35% are seen a single time; around 6% belongs to the top ten. Sequenced sample: synovial fluid, either unsorted or a sorted T cell fraction (not recorded which). Source of these receptors: a male donor with ankylosing spondylitis. The CDR3 runs from the conserved cysteine through the conserved F or W. Fields, in order: V gene, D gene, J gene, clone size, CDR3 DNA, CDR3 protein. D genes are given only for firm matches. Size values are once, few and many counts, or a class for expanded clones, and some rows have none.

TRBV4-1	.	TRBJ1-4	.	TGCGCCAGCAGCCAAGATTTAAGGGGCTTTTTAGAAAAACTGTTTTTT	CASSQDLRGFLEKLFF
TRBV20-1	TRBD2	TRBJ2-7	.	TGCAGTGCGCAACTAGCGGGAGTACCCTACGAGCAGTACTTC	CSAQLAGVPYEQYF
TRBV7-9	.	TRBJ1-6	.	TGTGCCAGCAGCTTAAGGGCGGATTCACCCCTCCACTTT	CASSLRADSPLHF
TRBV28	.	TRBJ2-1	few	TGTGCCAGCAGTTTATTCCAGGGGCCGAGCTCCTACAATGAGCAGTTCTTC	CASSLFQGPSSYNEQFF
TRBV27	.	TRBJ1-1	.	TGTGCCAGCAGTCCACGACAGATTAGCACTGAAGCTTTCTTT	CASSPRQISTEAFF
TRBV28	.	TRBJ1-1	few	TGTGCCAGCAGTAACCGGGACGAAGCTTTCTTT	CASSNRDEAFF
TRBV20-1	.	TRBJ2-3	many	TGCAGTGCTAACCTACCCGGAACAGATACGCAGTATTTT	CSANLPGTDTQYF
TRBV4-1	.	TRBJ1-1	few	TGCGCCAGCAGCCCAAGGGACGGCCACACTGAAGCTTTCTTT	CASSPRDGHTEAFF
TRBV28	TRBD1	TRBJ2-1	few	TGTGCCAGCAGTTTCCCCGGGACAGGGTTTTCTCATGAGCAGTTCTTC	CASSFPGTGFSHEQFF
TRBV12-3/TRBV12-4	TRBD2	TRBJ2-7	few	TGTGCCAGCAGTTTAGGGTCGGGACTACAAATATCCTACGAGCAGTACTTC	CASSLGSGLQISYEQYF
TRBV7-2	.	TRBJ2-7	few	TGTGCCAGCAGCTTAGACCTGACGAGTAGTGGCGAGCAGTACTTC	CASSLDLTSSGEQYF
TRBV7-9	TRBD1	TRBJ1-4	few	TGTGCCAGCAGCTTAGATCGCCCAGGGGGCGGTGAAAAACTGTTTTTT	CASSLDRPGGGEKLFF
TRBV18	TRBD2	TRBJ2-1	.	TGTGCCAGCTCACTTTCTAGCGGGAACGCTTACAATGAGCAGTTCTTC	CASSLSSGNAYNEQFF
TRBV20-1	TRBD1	TRBJ1-1	few	TGCAGTGCTAATGAGGGACAGGGACGGCCTGAAGCTTTCTTT	CSANEGQGRPEAFF
TRBV3-1	.	TRBJ2-7	.	TGTGCCAGCAGCCAGTTCGATGGCTACGAGCAGTACTTC	CASSQFDGYEQYF
TRBV7-3	TRBD1	TRBJ1-1	few	TGTGCCAGCAGCTTATCCACGACAGGGGCTACTGAAGCTTTCTTT	CASSLSTTGATEAFF
TRBV5-6	TRBD1	TRBJ1-2	.	TGTGCCAGCAGCTTGATAGCAGGGGGCCCTGGCTACACCTTC	CASSLIAGGPGYTF
TRBV11-2	TRBD2	TRBJ2-2	few	TGTGCCAGCAGCCCCTCGACTAGCAACACCGGGGAGCTGTTTTTT	CASSPSTSNTGELFF
TRBV7-2	TRBD1	TRBJ2-7	many	TGTGCCAGCAGCCCGGGACAGGATCAGTACTTC	CASSPGQDQYF
TRBV5-1	.	TRBJ1-1	few	TGCGCCAGCAGCTGGGACTCACAGGGGAACACTGAAGCTTTCTTT	CASSWDSQGNTEAFF
TRBV30	.	TRBJ2-1	.	TGTGCCTGGAGTGTCTTAGGCGGAGACCGGCAGTTCTTC	CAWSVLGGDRQFF
TRBV29-1	.	TRBJ2-5	.	TGCAGCGTCAGGGGACAAGAGACCCAGTACTTC	CSVRGQETQYF
TRBV7-9	.	TRBJ2-3	.	.	CASSFGQGTLDF
TRBV7-8	.	TRBJ2-3	.	TGTGCCAGCAGCTCTGGAACAGCAGATACGCAGTATTTT	CASSSGTADTQYF
TRBV11-2	.	TRBJ2-2	.	TGTGCCAGCAGCACGCTAGGGGACACCGGGGAGCTGTTTTTT	CASSTLGDTGELFF
TRBV4-2	TRBD2	TRBJ2-4	many	TGTGCCAGCAGCCAAGATTTAGCGGGAGTGTTGAACATTCAGTACTTC	CASSQDLAGVLNIQYF
TRBV12-3/TRBV12-4	TRBD1	TRBJ1-6	.	TGTGCCAGCAGTACCTCCGGGACAGTTAATTCACCCCTCCACTTT	CASSTSGTVNSPLHF
TRBV4-1	.	TRBJ1-4	.	TGCGCCAGCAGCCAACCGGGGGTGGGAACTAATGAAAAACTGTTTTTT	CASSQPGVGTNEKLFF
TRBV27	.	TRBJ2-2	.	TGTGCCAGCAGTTACAAGGTCCGGGGTACCGGGGAGCTGTTTTTT	CASSYKVRGTGELFF
TRBV10-3	TRBD1	TRBJ1-2	.	TGTGCCATCTCCCGGACAGGGTATGGCTACACCTTC	CAISRTGYGYTF
TRBV10-3	.	TRBJ2-1	.	TGTGCCATCAGTGCAACGGGAGCCTACAATGAGCAGTTCTTC	CAISATGAYNEQFF
TRBV5-6	TRBD1	TRBJ2-3	few	TGTGCCAGCAGCCAATTAGGGACAGGGGCCTCCGGGGATACGCAGTATTTT	CASSQLGTGASGDTQYF